These 5 T cell receptor beta chains share one sample of origin, sequenced in a study of human T cells and chemical hapten exposure. Noted time point: patch test 1, 2 weeks after DPC sensitization. The treatment was: therapeutic diphenylcyclopropenone sensitization with weekly scalp DPC. MiXCR was run by TCRdb on the RACE reads, yielding one entry per CDR3 protein. The table has around 100,000 distinct CDR3 sequences, roughly 11% seen once. Source: whole blood, taken in connection with sensitization to the hapten diphenylcyclopropenone (DPC). These receptors were obtained from a woman in her thirties or forties with alopecia areata. Some clones in this sample may be carry-over from other donors' samples.

The V call is TRBV29-1, the J call TRBJ1-5; tentatively, D is TRBD1 (5 bases). The V end was cut by 5 bases, the J end by 4 bases, with 15 bases between. The CDR3 contains 14 residues. Germline CDR1 is SQVTM and CDR2 is ANQGSEA. CDR3 sequence: CSVKSGAPNQPQHF. DNA of the CDR3: TGCAGCGTTAAATCTGGGGCCCCAAATCAGCCCCAGCATTTT. The full variable domain, rest sourced from reference TRBV29-1 and TRBJ1-5, is SAVISQKPSRDICQRGTSLTIQCQVDSQVTMMFWYRQQPGQSLTLIATANQGSEATYESGFVIDKFPISRPNLTFSTLTVSNMSPEDSSIYLCSVKSGAPNQPQHFGDGTRLSIL.

This clonotype was seen only a few times. CDR3 in DNA: TGCAGTGCTAGAGATATAATAGAAGCTTTCTTT. It is translated as CSARDIIEAFF. V is TRBV20-1 and J is TRBJ1-1; D ambiguous. The V gene's germline CDR1 is DFQATT and CDR2 SNEGSKA (reference sequence). Trimming pared 0 bases from V and 8 bases from J, leaving 7 bases between. The CDR3 contains 11 residues.

This clonotype was recorded a few times. The rearrangement joins TRBV30 to TRBJ1-4, with 11 bases aligning to TRBD1. The germline V gene has CDR1 GTSNPN and CDR2 SVGIG (reference sequence). Trimming cost V 0 bases and J 6 bases; bases outside gene matches: 3. The CDR3 totals 15 residues. The CDR3 bases are TGTGCCTGGAGTGTTTGGGGACAGGGGGATGAAAAACTGTTTTTT. Translating it yields CAWSVWGQGDEKLFF.

This clonotype was seen more than once but under ten times. V and J are TRBV18 and TRBJ2-7; D perhaps matches TRBD1 (6 bases). The CDR3 consists of 13 residues. Trimming removed 3 bases from V and 1 base from J, with 7 bases in between. The germline V gene has CDR1 KGHSH and CDR2 LQKENI. The CDR3 DNA is TGTGCCAGCTCACCCGGACAGTCCTACGAGCAGTACTTC. Its translation: CASSPGQSYEQYF.

In DNA form, the CDR3 reads TGTGCCAGCAGTCCGCAGGGACAGAGATACAATGAGCAGTTCTTC. Translating gives CASSPQGQRYNEQFF. The chain joins TRBV27 to TRBJ2-1; 7 nucleotides line up with TRBD1. CDR1 MNHEY and CDR2 SMNVEV come from the germline V gene (reference sequence). The CDR3 is 15 residues long. Trimming cost V 5 bases and J 4 bases; bases outside gene matches: 8.